This TCR beta chain is drawn from a study of T-cell reconstitution after alpha-beta-depleted transplantation in children. Construction of the TCRbeta library involved unique molecular identifiers. A single record per CDR3 protein comes from TCRdb applying MiXCR to the PCR reads. The sample has 120,000 or so distinct CDR3 sequences, under 25% seen once. This clonotype showed up many times. The sample in question was PBMCs, mostly from graft donor cells, obtained 180 days after TCRalphabeta/CD19-depleted stem cell transplant. The sequence was collected from a male patient aged 2-9 years who had a stem cell transplant for chronic granulomatous disease, so the T cells may come from the graft donor.

The CDR3 sequence is CASSLRSISYEQYF. The CDR3 nucleotides are TGTGCCAGCAGTCTTCGGTCGATTTCCTACGAGCAGTACTTC. The rearrangement links TRBV12-3 or TRBV12-4 to TRBJ2-7; D ambiguous. The CDR3 totals 14 residues. The germline V and J ends were trimmed by 5 bases and 1 base, with 12 bases remaining between them.